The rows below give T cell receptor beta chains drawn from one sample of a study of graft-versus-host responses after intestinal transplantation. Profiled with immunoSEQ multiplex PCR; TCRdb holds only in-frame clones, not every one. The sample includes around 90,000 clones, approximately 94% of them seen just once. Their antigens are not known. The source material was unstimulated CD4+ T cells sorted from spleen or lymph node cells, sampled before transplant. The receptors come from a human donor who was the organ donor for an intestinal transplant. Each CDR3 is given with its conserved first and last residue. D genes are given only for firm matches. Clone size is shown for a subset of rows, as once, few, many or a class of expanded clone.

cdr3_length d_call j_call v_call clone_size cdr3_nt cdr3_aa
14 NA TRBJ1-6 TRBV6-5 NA TGTGCCAGCAGAAACAGGGCGGTCATTGCACCCCTCCACTTT CASRNRAVIAPLHF
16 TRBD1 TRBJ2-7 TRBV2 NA TGTGCCAGCAGTGAATGGGTCGGGACAGGTACCCACGAGCAGTACTTC CASSEWVGTGTHEQYF
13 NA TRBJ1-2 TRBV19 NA TGTGCCAGTAGTATAGACCGGGGATTCGGCTACACCTTC CASSIDRGFGYTF
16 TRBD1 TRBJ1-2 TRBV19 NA TGTGCCAGTAGTCCTAAACGGGGGACAGGGGGAGATGTCTACACCTTC CASSPKRGTGGDVYTF
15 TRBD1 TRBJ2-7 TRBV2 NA TGTGCCAGCAGTACTATGGGACAGACCAGCTACGAGCAGTACTTC CASSTMGQTSYEQYF
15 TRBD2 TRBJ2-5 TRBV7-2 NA TGTGCCAGCAGCGCTAGCGGGGGGTTGTTGGAGACCCAGTACTTC CASSASGGLLETQYF
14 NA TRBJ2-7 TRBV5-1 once TGCGCCAGCAGCTTGGAGGGAATTCGCTACGAGCAGTACTTC CASSLEGIRYEQYF
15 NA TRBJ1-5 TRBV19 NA TGTGCCAGTAGTATGGTCGGGACACCGAATCAGCCCCAGCATTTT CASSMVGTPNQPQHF
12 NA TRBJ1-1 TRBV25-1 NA TGTGCCAGCAGTCGGTGGGGCACTGAAGCTTTCTTT CASSRWGTEAFF
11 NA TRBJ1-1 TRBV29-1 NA TGCAGCGTTGTCCTGAACACTGAAGCTTTCTTT CSVVLNTEAFF
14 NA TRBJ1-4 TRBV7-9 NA TGTGCCAGCAGCTTAGGGGTAGGACCTGAAAAACTGTTTTTT CASSLGVGPEKLFF
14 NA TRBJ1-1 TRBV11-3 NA TGTGCCAGCAGCTGGCGGGCTCCGAACACTGAAGCTTTCTTT CASSWRAPNTEAFF
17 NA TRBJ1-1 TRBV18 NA TGTGCCAGCTCAGAGACAGTCCCACCACCTCTGAACACTGAAGCTTTCTTT CASSETVPPPLNTEAFF
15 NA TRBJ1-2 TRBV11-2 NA TGTGCCAGCAGCTTAACGTCAGGAGATAACTATGGCTACACCTTC CASSLTSGDNYGYTF
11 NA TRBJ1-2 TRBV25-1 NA TGTGCCAGCAGTATGGGCTATGGCTACACCTTC CASSMGYGYTF
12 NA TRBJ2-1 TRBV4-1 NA TGCGCCAGCAGCCAAAAGCACAATGAGCAGTTCTTC CASSQKHNEQFF
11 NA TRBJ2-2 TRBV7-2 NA TGTGCCAGCAGCGGGACCGGGGAGCTGTTTTTT CASSGTGELFF
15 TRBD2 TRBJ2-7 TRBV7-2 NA TGTGCCAGCAGCTTAGCTCGGGACTATTATTCCGAGCAGTACTTC CASSLARDYYSEQYF
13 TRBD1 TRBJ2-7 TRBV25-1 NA TGTGCCAGCCAGGACAGGGGTGGGTACGAGCAGTACTTC CASQDRGGYEQYF
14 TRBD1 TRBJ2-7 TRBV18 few TGTGCCAGCTCACCAAGGGCAGGGGGCTACGAGCAGTACTTC CASSPRAGGYEQYF
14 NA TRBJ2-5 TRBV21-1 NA TGTGCCCGAAAGGGTCCGGGGGAGCAAGAGACCCAGTACTTC CARKGPGEQETQYF
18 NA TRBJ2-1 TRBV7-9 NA TGTGCCAGCAGCCCCCCAGTCAAACCGCAGGGCGGTTGGACTGAGCAGTTCTTC CASSPPVKPQGGWTEQFF
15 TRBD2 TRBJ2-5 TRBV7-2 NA TGTGCCAGCAGCCAGGATAGCGGGGGGGGCGAGACCCAGTACTTC CASSQDSGGGETQYF
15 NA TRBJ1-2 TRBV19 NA TGTGCCAGTAGTAGGGACACCGCATTTTCGGGCGGCTACACCTTC CASSRDTAFSGGYTF
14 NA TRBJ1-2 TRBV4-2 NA TGTGCCAGCAGCCAAGATCTCCCTAACTATGGCTACACCTTC CASSQDLPNYGYTF
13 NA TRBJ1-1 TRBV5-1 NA TGCGCCAGCAGCTTGGTAGGGGCGCAGGAAGCTTTCTTT CASSLVGAQEAFF
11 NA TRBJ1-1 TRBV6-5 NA TGTGCCAGTGAAAAGAACACTGAAGCTTTCTTT CASEKNTEAFF
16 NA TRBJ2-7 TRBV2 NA TGTGCCAGCACCTATGCGGCGGGCCCCACTTTCGACGAGCAGTACTTC CASTYAAGPTFDEQYF
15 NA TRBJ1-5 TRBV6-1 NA TGTGCCAGCAGTGAAGGGATTTTGAGCAATCAGCCCCAGCATTTT CASSEGILSNQPQHF